One TCR beta chain is described in this entry. As yet, its antigen is unknown. TCRdb's copy holds only in-frame clones and misses some; the assay was immunoSEQ multiplex PCR. Of 650,000 to 750,000 clones listed, approximately 75% are singletons. V lost 4 bases and J lost 8, with 12 bases in between. The CDR3 extends over 13 amino acids. From germline, CDR1 is MNHNY and CDR2 SVGAGI (reference sequence). The data stem from a study of shared clonotypes between healthy human individuals. Only Caucasian adults living in Nashville, Tennessee made up the donor group. Study-wide results and caveats: The study found lower generation probabilities in non-shared clonotypes than in those shared by all four donors.

The TCR was taken from a woman aged 25 to 39 in good health. The chain links TRBV6-6 to TRBJ1-5, with D possibly being TRBD1 (5 bases). The sample taken for sequencing was memory CD4+ T cells sorted from blood. The sample's subset: CD45RA-negative fraction. The CDR3 sequence is CASSSGLPKPQHF. The CDR3, as DNA: TGTGCCAGCAGTTCGGGACTGCCGAAGCCCCAGCATTTT.